The 25 T cell receptor beta chains in this list originate from one sample, sequenced in a study of ipilimumab plus nivolumab after autologous stem cell transplantation. Repertoires were generated with immunoSEQ multiplex PCR, while TCRdb's copy carries only in-frame clones and drops some. The data contain 15,000 to 20,000 clones, approximately 81% of them singletons. The source was PBMCs, collected in a trial of ipilimumab plus nivolumab as post-transplant consolidation. These receptors came from a male donor with diffuse large B-cell lymphoma.

The V call is TRBV28, the J call TRBJ1-2; weak D call: TRBD1 (6 bases). The CDR3 loop spans 14 amino acids. V lost 8 bases, J lost 5 bases, and 18 bases lay in between. CDR1 MDHEN and CDR2 SYDVKM come from the germline V gene. The CDR3 nucleotides are TGTGCCAGCCGCCCAGGGGACCATGGGTATGGCTACACCTTC. This gives the protein CASRPGDHGYGYTF.

This clone was seen a few times. V usage is TRBV28 and J usage is TRBJ1-5; D gene ambiguous. V dropped 6 bases and J dropped 3 bases, with 0 bases sitting between them. Germline CDR1 MDHEN, CDR2 SYDVKM. This CDR3 has 10 residues. In DNA form, the CDR3 reads TGTGCCAGCAGCAATCAGCCCCAGCATTTT. This gives the protein CASSNQPQHF.

The chain has TRBV6-6 and TRBJ2-6; 7 nucleotides align to TRBD1. This CDR3 is 16 amino acids long. Unmatched junction bases numbered 5, after V lost 6 bases and J lost 0 bases. CDR1 and CDR2 from the germline V gene are MNHNY and SVGAGI (reference sequence). CDR3 region: CASSWGQFSGANVLTF. As DNA, the CDR3 is TGTGCCAGCAGCTGGGGACAGTTCTCTGGGGCCAACGTCCTGACTTTC.

J is TRBJ2-3 and V is TRBV19; no firm D call. Germline loops: CDR1 LNHDA, CDR2 SQIVND (reference sequence). V was cut by 2 bases and J by 2 bases, with 5 bases left in between. The CDR3 is 13 residues long. As DNA, the CDR3 is TGTGCCAGTAGTATAATACTCACAGATACGCAGTATTTT. It yields the protein CASSIILTDTQYF. The entire variable domain, with the rest obtained from reference TRBV19 and TRBJ2-3, is as follows: DGGITQSPKYLFRKEGQNVTLSCEQNLNHDAMYWYRQDPGQGLRLIYYSQIVNDFQKGDIAEGYSVSREKKESFPLTVTSAQKNPTAFYLCASSIILTDTQYFGPGTRLTVL.

This chain links TRBV4-1 with TRBJ1-1; D is possibly TRBD1 (5 bases). From germline, CDR1 is MGHRA and CDR2 YSYEKL. V was clipped by 0 bases and J by 0 bases, with 11 bases between them. The CDR3 spans 16 residues. The CDR3 reads CASSQDPGTMNTEAFF. CDR3 in DNA: TGCGCCAGCAGCCAAGATCCAGGGACCATGAACACTGAAGCTTTCTTT.

The chain combines TRBV21-1 with TRBJ1-2. TRBV21-1 constitutes a pseudogene. CDR3 length: 15 amino acids. In DNA, the CDR3 is TGTGCCAGCAGCAAAGTTCCCCCTACTAACTATGGCTACACCTTC. Protein: CASSKVPPTNYGYTF.

The rearrangement links TRBV2 to TRBJ2-3; 10 bases line up with TRBD2. Trimming cost V 8 bases and J 4 bases; bases outside gene matches: 12. Per germline, CDR1 SNHLY and CDR2 FYNNEI. The CDR3 totals 16 residues. DNA of the CDR3: TGTGCCAGCCTCGCAGAGCGGGGGGGCCGAGCAGATACGCAGTATTTT. It codes for CASLAERGGRADTQYF.

The chain couples TRBV9 to TRBJ1-6; no clear D. Germline V CDR1 and CDR2: SGDLS, YYNGEE. The CDR3 length is 16 residues. With 3 bases removed from V and 5 bases from J, the gap between germline ends came to 15 bases. CDR3 loop: CASSEGNPLNNSPLHF. The CDR3 bases are TGTGCCAGCAGCGAAGGGAATCCGCTCAATAATTCACCCCTCCACTTT.

This chain connects TRBV25-1 to TRBJ1-2; D perhaps matches TRBD1 (5 bases). Trimming took 0 bases from V and 8 from J, leaving 16 bases between them. CDR1 is MGHDK, CDR2 SYGVNS, per germline. CDR3 size: 15 residues. The CDR3 region is CASSEYIREGTGYTF. The CDR3 DNA reads TGTGCCAGCAGTGAATATATTCGGGAGGGGACGGGCTACACCTTC.

The chain has TRBV6-6 and TRBJ1-1; 8 positions match TRBD1. The CDR3 covers 16 residues. Trimming at V came to 2 bases and at J to 4 bases, leaving 9 bases not matched to a gene. The germline V gene has CDR1 MNHNY and CDR2 SVGAGI (reference sequence). This CDR3 is CASSYVGTGLFTEAFF. CDR3 in DNA: TGTGCCAGCAGTTACGTTGGGACAGGCTTGTTCACTGAAGCTTTCTTT.

This clone showed up just a few times. The rearrangement uses TRBV9 and TRBJ1-5; D is possibly TRBD1 (6 bases). The CDR3 has 15 amino acids. The germline CDR1 and CDR2 sequences are SGDLS and YYNGEE. The V gene lost 0 bases and the J gene lost 4 bases, with 11 bases spanning the gap. The CDR3 DNA sequence: TGTGCCAGCAGCGTAGCGGGGACACAGAATCAGCCCCAGCATTTT. Encoded protein: CASSVAGTQNQPQHF. Filled out from reference TRBV9 and TRBJ1-5, the complete variable domain reads DSGVTQTPKHLITATGQRVTLRCSPRSGDLSVYWYQQSLDQGLQFLIQYYNGEERAKGNILERFSAQQFPDLHSELNLSSLELGDSALYFCASSVAGTQNQPQHFGDGTRLSIL.

This clone was seen a handful of times. The genes are TRBV7-8 and TRBJ1-1; D gene uncertain. Trimming pared 5 bases from V and 6 bases from J, leaving 13 bases between. CDR3 size: 13 residues. Germline V lookup: CDR1 SGHVS, CDR2 FQNEAQ. CDR3 amino acids: CASSPLEGPEAFF. The CDR3 DNA reads as TGTGCCAGCAGCCCGCTAGAGGGTCCTGAAGCTTTCTTT.

The chain links TRBV28 to TRBJ1-5; D not resolved. Germline CDR1 is MDHEN and CDR2 is SYDVKM. The length of the CDR3 is 13 residues. V lost 7 bases, J lost 1 base, and 8 bases lay in between. This CDR3 is CASIAGSNQPQHF. The CDR3 region has the DNA TGTGCCAGCATCGCGGGGAGCAATCAGCCCCAGCATTTT.

The chain links TRBV20-1 to TRBJ2-1, with unresolved D. The CDR3 length is 11 residues. The V gene lost 2 bases and the J gene lost 4 bases, with 3 bases spanning the gap. Per germline, CDR1 DFQATT and CDR2 SNEGSKA (reference sequence). Here the CDR3 reads CSARSYNEQFF. The CDR3 DNA reads TGCAGTGCTAGATCGTACAATGAGCAGTTCTTC.

The chain links TRBV5-1 to TRBJ2-2; D is tentatively TRBD1 or TRBD2 (6 bases each). With 4 bases removed from V and 5 bases from J, the gap between germline ends came to 9 bases. The germline gives CDR1 SGHRS, CDR2 YFSETQ. The CDR3 spans 13 residues. CDR3 sequence: CASSTGATGELFF. DNA of the CDR3: TGCGCCAGCAGCACGGGGGCGACCGGGGAGCTGTTTTTT.

J is TRBJ2-5 and V is TRBV28; D ambiguous. Trimming shortened V by 7 bases and J by 2 bases, and 14 bases separated the two germline ends. CDR1 is MDHEN, CDR2 SYDVKM, per germline. This CDR3 has 14 residues. The CDR3 DNA reads TGTGCCAGCAACCTTCCAACGACACAAGAGACCCAGTACTTC. This codes for CASNLPTTQETQYF.

The chain joins TRBV30 to TRBJ2-4, with D unclear. This CDR3 is built from 14 residues. CDR1 and CDR2 (germline): GTSNPN, SVGIG (reference sequence). V lost 0 bases and J 0 bases, leaving 6 bases between the germline ends. CDR3: CAWSVELAKNIQYF. For the CDR3, the DNA is TGTGCCTGGAGTGTTGAGTTAGCCAAAAACATTCAGTACTTC.

This clone was picked up one time. The chain couples TRBV5-1 to TRBJ2-7; 7 bases line up with TRBD1. Germline V gene data show CDR1 as SGHRS and CDR2 as YFSETQ. This CDR3 has 15 residues. Trimming cost V 1 base and J 1 base; bases outside gene matches: 5. Here the CDR3 reads CASSLTGETSYEQYF. The CDR3 DNA reads TGCGCCAGCAGCTTGACAGGGGAAACGTCCTACGAGCAGTACTTC.

The rearrangement uses TRBV5-1 and TRBJ1-3; D gene ambiguous. The CDR3 runs 13 residues. V lost 0 bases, J lost 9 bases, and 10 bases lay in between. Per germline, CDR1 SGHRS and CDR2 YFSETQ. CDR3 bases: TGCGCCAGCAGCTTGGCCGGGTTTAGCACCATATATTTT. Translation: CASSLAGFSTIYF.

In this sample, this clone turned up a few times. The chain joins TRBV6-5 to TRBJ2-5; D gene ambiguous. V lost 5 bases and J lost 4, with 5 bases in between. This CDR3 spans 11 amino acids. Germline lookup yields CDR1 MNHEY and CDR2 SVGAGI. The CDR3 DNA reads TGTGCCAGCAGTCGAAGAGAGACCCAGTACTTC. It yields the protein CASSRRETQYF.

This chain joins TRBV7-9 and TRBJ2-1, with 7 bases lining up with TRBD1. The CDR3 spans 15 residues. After removal of 5 bases from V and 5 bases from J, the junction contained 9 bases not matched to a gene. Germline V gene data show CDR1 as SEHNR and CDR2 as FQNEAQ (reference sequence). The CDR3 is CASSPSGGDHNEQFF. CDR3 in DNA: TGTGCCAGCAGCCCATCAGGGGGAGATCACAATGAGCAGTTCTTC.

The rearrangement joins TRBV7-9 to TRBJ1-1; D is unclear. Deletions cut 6 bases from V and 4 bases from J, with 9 bases between. The germline V gene encodes CDR1 SEHNR and CDR2 FQNEAQ (reference sequence). The CDR3 totals 12 residues. The CDR3 DNA follows: TGTGCCAGCAGGGGGAAGGGCACTGAAGCTTTCTTT. Its protein is CASRGKGTEAFF.

V usage is TRBV7-8 and J usage is TRBJ2-7; perhaps TRBD1 as D (5 bases). V gave up 1 base and J gave up 2 bases, with 9 bases separating them. The CDR3 contains 14 residues. CDR1 is SGHVS, CDR2 FQNEAQ, per germline. The CDR3 here is CASSLEQATYEQYF. CDR3 DNA: TGTGCCAGCAGCTTAGAACAGGCAACCTACGAGCAGTACTTC.

The chain recombines TRBV5-6 with TRBJ2-1, with D perhaps matching TRBD1 or TRBD2 (5 bases each). V was shortened by 3 bases and J by 0 bases, with 16 bases between the two germline ends. The V gene's germline CDR1 is SGHDT and CDR2 YYEEEE. The CDR3 is 17 residues long. CDR3 region: CASSCVGVRFSYNEQFF. In DNA, the CDR3 is TGTGCCAGCAGCTGTGTGGGGGTACGTTTCTCCTACAATGAGCAGTTCTTC.

The chain recombines TRBV5-6 with TRBJ2-3, with 8 bases that match TRBD1. Germline trimming cut 9 bases from V and 3 bases from J; bases unmatched to any gene: 12. Germline V gene sequence: CDR1 SGHDT, CDR2 YYEEEE. The CDR3 extends over 15 amino acids. For the CDR3, the DNA is TGTGCCACCAAAAGGGCGGACAGGGAAACAGATACGCAGTATTTT. Protein: CATKRADRETDTQYF.